This passage covers 20 T cell receptor beta chains from one sample sequenced in a study of shared clonotypes between healthy human individuals. Profiling relied on immunoSEQ multiplex PCR, and the TCRdb table lists in-frame clones only, not all of them. The table lists nearly 1 million clones, 60% to 85% of them singletons. Sequenced input: memory CD4+ T cells sorted from blood. The sample's subset: CD45RA-negative fraction. The receptors were gathered from a man aged 18 to 30 in good health.

The chain couples TRBV19 to TRBJ1-5; 7 bases line up with TRBD1. The length of the CDR3 is 12 residues. J lost 3 bases, V lost 11 bases, and 4 bases had no gene match. The V gene's germline CDR1 is LNHDA and CDR2 SQIVND (reference sequence). Here the CDR3 DNA reads TGTGCCGCCAGGGGGAACAATCAGCCCCAGCATTTT. It yields the protein CAARGNNQPQHF.

The table lists this clone with a count of one. The chain has TRBV7-6 and TRBJ2-5; 7 bases line up with TRBD1. This CDR3 region has 14 residues. CDR1 SGHVS and CDR2 FNYEAQ come from the germline V gene. J gave up 5 bases and V 4 bases, and 7 bases lay outside the gene matches. CDR3 bases: TGTGCCAGCAGCTCCAGGCAGGGGGTCGAGACCCAGTACTTC. Residues: CASSSRQGVETQYF.

The chain uses TRBV6-4 and TRBJ2-7, with TRBD2 matching 13 bases. V was pared by 0 bases and J by 3 bases, with 8 bases of the junction left unmatched. The CDR3 runs 18 residues. Germline CDR1 reads MRHNA; CDR2 reads SNTAGT. The CDR3, as DNA: TGTGCCAGCAGTGACTCGGAGACTAGCGGGGGGAAGGTCTACGAGCAGTACTTC. Its protein product is CASSDSETSGGKVYEQYF.

V and J are TRBV7-2 and TRBJ1-1; no definite D call. The V gene's germline CDR1 is SGHTA and CDR2 FQGNSA. CDR3 length: 15 residues. Trimming cost V 5 bases and J 1 base, with 14 bases left between them. The CDR3 is CASSPYWTENTEAFF. CDR3 bases: TGTGCCAGCAGCCCCTACTGGACGGAGAACACTGAAGCTTTCTTT.

The genes are TRBV29-1 and TRBJ2-1; TRBD2 aligns across 8 bases. This CDR3 region has 13 residues. The germline V gene has CDR1 SQVTM and CDR2 ANQGSEA. With 5 bases clipped from V and 9 bases from J, the junction kept 9 bases outside the gene matches. CDR3 protein: CSVLTGGDGEQFF. DNA of the CDR3: TGCAGCGTTTTGACGGGAGGGGACGGTGAGCAGTTCTTC.

The chain recombines TRBV5-5 with TRBJ1-1; unclear D gene. Germline values: CDR1 SGHKS, CDR2 YYEKEE (reference sequence). CDR3 length equals 14 residues. V was pared by 0 bases and J by 0 bases, with 6 bases between. The CDR3 region is CASSLDLVNTEAFF. In DNA, the CDR3 is TGTGCCAGCAGCTTGGATTTGGTGAACACTGAAGCTTTCTTT.

The J gene is TRBJ1-4, the V gene TRBV9, with TRBD1 identical over 9 bases. The CDR3 sequence is 15 residues long. Germline V gene sequence: CDR1 SGDLS, CDR2 YYNGEE. With V trimmed by 4 bases and J by 5 bases, 6 bases remained unmatched. CDR3 in DNA: TGTGCCAGCAGCTTTTGGACAGGGGAGAATGAAAAACTGTTTTTT. Amino acids: CASSFWTGENEKLFF.

The chain is built from TRBV5-6 and TRBJ2-5, with TRBD1 matching over 7 bases. With 0 bases clipped from V and 1 base from J, the junction kept 6 bases outside the gene matches. CDR1 is SGHDT, CDR2 YYEEEE, per germline. The CDR3 spans 16 residues. The CDR3 loop reads CASSLGLGTVQETQYF. CDR3 DNA: TGTGCCAGCAGCTTGGGACTGGGGACAGTCCAAGAGACCCAGTACTTC.

The CDR3 DNA reads TGTGCCAGCAGCTTCTCTACAGGGGGATACTATGGCTACACCTTC. Its protein product is CASSFSTGGYYGYTF. The chain recombines TRBV5-6 with TRBJ1-2, with 8 bases aligning to TRBD1. With 2 bases clipped from V and 3 bases from J, the junction kept 6 bases outside the gene matches. CDR1 is SGHDT, CDR2 YYEEEE, per germline. The CDR3 has 15 residues.

This sequence joins TRBV7-9 and TRBJ2-5, with TRBD1 matching over 9 bases. The J segment lost 0 bases and the V segment lost 4 bases, leaving 3 bases of the junction unmatched. The CDR3 loop spans 15 amino acids. CDR1 SEHNR and CDR2 FQNEAQ come from the germline V gene (reference sequence). For the CDR3, the DNA is TGTGCCAGCAGCTCAGGGACAGGGAACCAAGAGACCCAGTACTTC. It encodes CASSSGTGNQETQYF.

This chain links TRBV2 with TRBJ2-1; D perhaps matches TRBD2 (6 bases). V lost 7 bases to trimming and J lost 6 bases, with 13 bases between them. The length of the CDR3 is 13 residues. In germline, CDR1 is SNHLY, CDR2 FYNNEI. CDR3 region: CASTQLAGNEQFF. The CDR3 nucleotides are TGTGCCAGCACCCAACTAGCAGGCAATGAGCAGTTCTTC.

This rearrangement joins TRBV10-3 to TRBJ1-2; 7 nucleotides align to TRBD1. In germline, CDR1 is ENHRY, CDR2 SYGVKD. The CDR3 has 13 residues. The ends lost 5 bases at V and 5 bases at J; junction bases unmatched: 5. CDR3 protein: CAISNDRVYGYTF. In DNA, the CDR3 is TGTGCCATCAGTAACGACAGGGTATATGGCTACACCTTC.

The chain recombines TRBV13 with TRBJ2-7; D is unresolved. V was trimmed by 5 bases and J by 6 bases, leaving 20 bases between them. Germline lookup yields CDR1 PRHDT and CDR2 FYEKMQ (reference sequence). The CDR3 sequence is 15 residues long. CDR3 region: CASSPPSPGRVEQYF. The CDR3 nucleotides read TGTGCCAGCAGCCCCCCCAGCCCCGGTCGTGTCGAGCAGTACTTC. The full variable domain, completed using reference TRBV13 and TRBJ2-7, is AAGVIQSPRHLIKEKRETATLKCYPIPRHDTVYWYQQGPGQDPQFLISFYEKMQSDKGSIPDRFSAQQFSDYHSELNMSSLELGDSALYFCASSPPSPGRVEQYFGPGTRLTVT.

The gene calls are TRBV6-1 and TRBJ2-3, with D perhaps matching TRBD1 (6 bases). The V gene's germline CDR1 is MNHNS and CDR2 SASEGT. The CDR3 consists of 16 residues. Trimming took off 4 bases at V and 1 base at J, with 15 bases between the two ends. The CDR3 here is CASSVTGWSGTDTQYF. As DNA, the CDR3 is TGTGCCAGCAGTGTCACAGGGTGGTCAGGCACAGATACGCAGTATTTT.

The chain links TRBV18 to TRBJ1-3; possibly TRBD1 for D (6 bases). V was pared by 3 bases and J by 0 bases, with 18 bases between. In germline, CDR1 is KGHSH, CDR2 LQKENI. This CDR3 has 18 residues. The DNA of the CDR3 is TGTGCCAGCTCACCCACCGGACAGACCATCGGCTCTGGAAACACCATATATTTT. Its translation: CASSPTGQTIGSGNTIYF.

This chain links TRBV18 with TRBJ2-2; D unresolved. The CDR3 spans 15 residues. Trimming left V 6 bases short and J 3 bases short, with 14 bases between. Germline values: CDR1 KGHSH, CDR2 LQKENI. The CDR3 here is CASSSEVTHTGELFF. DNA of the CDR3: TGTGCCAGCTCCAGTGAGGTTACGCACACCGGGGAGCTGTTTTTT.

This chain connects TRBV2 to TRBJ2-5, with TRBD2 matching over 10 bases. V trimming: 6 bases; J trimming: 3 bases; junction bases outside the gene matches: 7. The germline V gene encodes CDR1 SNHLY and CDR2 FYNNEI. CDR3 length equals 15 residues. This CDR3 reads CASRWRSGGEETQYF. The DNA of the CDR3 is TGTGCCAGCAGGTGGCGGAGCGGGGGGGAAGAGACCCAGTACTTC.

This chain joins TRBV5-1 and TRBJ2-7, with D tentatively TRBD1 (6 bases). The V gene's germline CDR1 is SGHRS and CDR2 YFSETQ. The CDR3 consists of 14 residues. V dropped 4 bases and J dropped 0 bases, with 11 bases sitting between them. DNA of the CDR3: TGCGCCAGCAGCGGGACATCTAGCTCCTACGAGCAGTACTTC. Translated: CASSGTSSSYEQYF.

The chain carries TRBV10-3 and TRBJ1-1; possibly TRBD1 for D (5 bases). V gave up 10 bases and J gave up 1 base, with 16 bases separating them. Germline V gene sequence: CDR1 ENHRY, CDR2 SYGVKD. This CDR3 is built from 14 residues. The CDR3 region is CATNRGGSNTEAFF. The CDR3 DNA follows: TGTGCCACGAACCGGGGGGGGTCGAACACTGAAGCTTTCTTT.

The CDR3 bases are TGTGCCAGCAGTTTGTTGAGAGATACGCAGTATTTT. Its protein is CASSLLRDTQYF. The V gene is TRBV28, the J gene TRBJ2-3; D is uncertain. The CDR3 totals 12 residues. The V gene's germline CDR1 is MDHEN and CDR2 SYDVKM. V was pared by 3 bases and J by 5 bases, with 6 bases between.